A single sample gave rise to the 25 T cell receptor beta chains below, sequenced in a study of CD4+ T cells in melanoma. Sequencing was performed with immunoSEQ multiplex PCR; in TCRdb, only in-frame clones are kept and a portion is missing. The table includes over 100,000 clones, 80% to 95% detected once. Sequenced input: peripheral blood. These TCRs come from a human donor with melanoma.

This clone showed up just once. This chain connects TRBV9 to TRBJ2-1; possible D gene TRBD2, 7 bases. Germline V gives CDR1 SGDLS, CDR2 YYNGEE. With 3 bases removed from V and 8 bases from J, the gap between germline ends came to 9 bases. There are 12 residues in the CDR3. The CDR3: CASSGGGHEQFF. DNA for the CDR3: TGTGCCAGCAGCGGGGGGGGCCATGAGCAGTTCTTC.

J is TRBJ2-5 and V is TRBV13; no clear D. CDR1 is PRHDT, CDR2 FYEKMQ, per germline (reference sequence). The CDR3 sequence is 16 residues long. Trimming shortened V by 10 bases and J by 0 bases, and 21 bases separated the two germline ends. The CDR3 sequence: CATLAAKEWNQETQYF. The CDR3 region has the DNA TGTGCCACCTTAGCTGCGAAGGAGTGGAACCAAGAGACCCAGTACTTC.

The V and J genes are TRBV19 and TRBJ1-2; possible D gene TRBD1, 5 bases. Germline CDR1 LNHDA, CDR2 SQIVND (reference sequence). The ends were cut back, 5 bases at V and 10 bases at J, with 17 bases in the middle. The CDR3 consists of 13 residues. The CDR3, as DNA: TGTGCCAGTAGTCCCTGGGACGAGGTGACCTACACCTTC. Translated: CASSPWDEVTYTF.

CDR3 nucleotides: TGTGCCAGCAGCTTGGACCACACCGGGGAGCTGTTTTTT. It translates to CASSLDHTGELFF. This chain connects TRBV5-4 to TRBJ2-2; D gene unclear. The CDR3 consists of 13 residues. Germline loops: CDR1 SGHNT, CDR2 YYREEE (reference sequence). Trimming took off 0 bases at V and 3 bases at J, with 3 bases between the two ends.

The chain couples TRBV2 to TRBJ2-2; 8 bases agree with TRBD2. V gave up 2 bases and J gave up 6 bases; unmatched junction bases: 11. This CDR3 comprises 17 residues. Germline values: CDR1 SNHLY, CDR2 FYNNEI. DNA of the CDR3: TGTGCCAGCAGTGAAAACCCGGGACTAGAGGGGGCCGGGGAGCTGTTTTTT. Translated: CASSENPGLEGAGELFF.

The chain uses TRBV28 and TRBJ1-4; D remains ambiguous. Germline CDR1 is MDHEN and CDR2 is SYDVKM. There are 14 residues in the CDR3. V was cut by 1 base and J by 6 bases, with 9 bases left in between. The CDR3 region is CASSLLGFDEKLFF. CDR3 DNA sequence: TGTGCCAGCAGTTTATTAGGGTTTGATGAAAAACTGTTTTTT.

This clone was recorded a few times. Other DNA sequences in the sample encode the same CDR3. The CDR3 coding sequence is TGTGCCAGCAGCTTAGCGGGAGGGCACAATGAGCAGTTCTTC. It encodes CASSLAGGHNEQFF. The chain joins TRBV7-9 to TRBJ2-1, with TRBD2 identical over 7 bases. The CDR3 spans 14 residues. CDR1 and CDR2 from the germline V gene are SEHNR and FQNEAQ (reference sequence). V lost 0 bases and J lost 5; bases outside the gene matches: 1. Full variable domain (remainder filled in from reference TRBV7-9 and TRBJ2-1): DTGVSQNPRHKITKRGQNVTFRCDPISEHNRLYWYRQTLGQGPEFLTYFQNEAQLEKSRLLSDRFSAERPKGSFSTLEIQRTEQGDSAMYLCASSLAGGHNEQFFGPGTRLTVL.

The chain carries TRBV6-1 and TRBJ2-5, with 8 bases identical to TRBD1. CDR3 length: 15 residues. The V gene's germline CDR1 is MNHNS and CDR2 SASEGT. With 7 bases clipped from V and 1 base from J, the junction kept 8 bases outside the gene matches. The CDR3 region has the DNA TGTGCCAGCACGGGGCCCAGGGGGCCCCAAGAGACCCAGTACTTC. Translated: CASTGPRGPQETQYF.

This chain joins TRBV7-2 and TRBJ1-1; tentatively, D is TRBD1 (5 bases). Germline CDR1 SGHTA, CDR2 FQGNSA. Trimming stripped 5 bases from V and 4 bases from J, with 11 bases between. The CDR3 runs 13 residues. The CDR3 region is CASSRGGGTEAFF. The CDR3 coding sequence is TGTGCCAGCAGCAGGGGCGGTGGCACTGAAGCTTTCTTT.

The chain combines TRBV7-3 with TRBJ2-1; D is unclear. Looked up from germline, CDR1 is SGHTA and CDR2 is FQGTGA. The CDR3 is 18 residues long. V was trimmed by 5 bases and J by 0 bases, leaving 20 bases between them. CDR3 coding DNA: TGTGCCAGCAGCCCACTTCTAGGACGCCTAAGCTCCTACAATGAGCAGTTCTTC. Protein product: CASSPLLGRLSSYNEQFF.

The CDR3 region is CASSSLAGEAGELFF. For the CDR3, the DNA is TGCGCCAGCAGCTCCCTAGCGGGAGAGGCCGGGGAGCTGTTTTTT. This rearrangement joins TRBV5-1 to TRBJ2-2, with 10 bases that match TRBD2. Germline-derived CDR1 and CDR2 are SGHRS and YFSETQ. CDR3 length: 15 amino acids. Trimming took 3 bases from V and 6 from J; bases not matched to a gene: 5.

This clone was detected once. This chain links TRBV28 with TRBJ2-7, with 7 nucleotides matching TRBD2. V dropped 3 bases and J dropped 6; count of bases not matched to a gene: 11. The CDR3 extends over 15 amino acids. CDR1 MDHEN and CDR2 SYDVKM come from the germline V gene. CDR3 residues: CASSFAGAEICEQYF. The CDR3 coding sequence is TGTGCCAGCAGTTTCGCGGGAGCGGAGATCTGCGAGCAGTACTTC.

In nucleotides, the CDR3 is TGTGCCAGCAGCTTAGGTCTGGCGGGACGCAACGCCTACGAGCAGTACTTC. Its translation is CASSLGLAGRNAYEQYF. The chain recombines TRBV7-2 with TRBJ2-7; tentatively, D is TRBD2 (6 bases). V gave up 1 base and J gave up 2 bases, with 18 bases separating them. The CDR3 spans 17 residues. Germline V gene sequence: CDR1 SGHTA, CDR2 FQGNSA.

The sample holds one count of this clone. The CDR3 coding sequence is TGTGCCAGTAGTTCTCAACTATACACAGATACGCAGTATTTT. Its translation: CASSSQLYTDTQYF. The chain employs TRBV19 and TRBJ2-3; no definite D call. V lost 5 bases, J lost 2 bases, and 11 bases lay in between. In germline, CDR1 is LNHDA, CDR2 SQIVND (reference sequence). The CDR3 sequence is 14 residues long.

This rearrangement joins TRBV6-1 to TRBJ2-3; 8 bases are a match to TRBD2. The CDR3 has 14 residues. Trimming removed 1 base from V and 10 bases from J; junction bases left unmatched: 7. Germline CDR1 is MNHNS and CDR2 is SASEGT. CDR3 DNA sequence: TGTGCCAGCAGTGAAGAGCGGGAGAGTTGGGCGCAGTATTTT. It specifies CASSEERESWAQYF.

The gene calls are TRBV4-1 and TRBJ1-5, with no clear D. The V and J ends lost 0 bases and 5 bases respectively, with 11 bases between them. This CDR3 is 15 amino acids long. The V gene's germline CDR1 is MGHRA and CDR2 YSYEKL. The CDR3 bases are TGCGCCAGCAGCCAAGAAAGAGACACCTATCAGCCCCAGCATTTT. Translated, it gives CASSQERDTYQPQHF.

V and J are TRBV5-4 and TRBJ2-7; D gene ambiguous. CDR1 is SGHNT, CDR2 YYREEE, per germline (reference sequence). CDR3 length: 15 amino acids. Trimming left V 3 bases short and J 2 bases short, with 15 bases between. In nucleotides, the CDR3 is TGTGCCAGCAGCTCACCGACTGGCCCAACCTACGAGCAGTACTTC. Residues: CASSSPTGPTYEQYF.

This chain links TRBV4-1 with TRBJ1-5; a weak D match, TRBD1 (6 bases). The CDR3 extends over 14 amino acids. CDR1 MGHRA and CDR2 YSYEKL come from the germline V gene. Deletions cut 4 bases from V and 11 bases from J, with 18 bases between. Here the CDR3 DNA reads TGCGCCAGCAGCCTCGGACGGACAGATGGGGCCCAGCATTTT. Translated, it gives CASSLGRTDGAQHF.

V gene TRBV5-4 combines with J gene TRBJ2-3, with TRBD2 as a possible D gene (6 bases). Looked up from germline, CDR1 is SGHNT and CDR2 is YYREEE (reference sequence). The CDR3 runs to 15 residues. V was shortened by 2 bases and J by 3 bases, with 13 bases between the two germline ends. The DNA of the CDR3 is TGTGCCAGCAGCTTCGGCGGGATCTGGACAGATACGCAGTATTTT. Its protein product is CASSFGGIWTDTQYF.

This chain connects TRBV15 to TRBJ2-3; TRBD1 is a possible D gene (5 bases). The CDR3 totals 18 residues. Germline CDR1 reads LNHNV; CDR2 reads YYDKDF (reference sequence). V was trimmed by 1 base and J by 4 bases, leaving 21 bases between them. The CDR3 DNA is TGTGCCACCAGCAGAGCCCCGCGGCAGGGAATAGGTGCAGATACGCAGTATTTT. The encoded protein is CATSRAPRQGIGADTQYF.

The chain combines TRBV27 with TRBJ2-5; a possible D gene is TRBD2 (5 bases). Deletions cut 3 bases from V and 4 bases from J, with 12 bases between. Looked up from germline, CDR1 is MNHEY and CDR2 is SMNVEV (reference sequence). The CDR3 runs to 14 residues. CDR3 in DNA: TGTGCCAGCAGTTTCGGGATGAGTGGAGAGACCCAGTACTTC. Translated, it gives CASSFGMSGETQYF.

The rearrangement joins TRBV15 to TRBJ2-2; D unresolved. CDR1 and CDR2 from the germline V gene are LNHNV and YYDKDF (reference sequence). V was cut by 4 bases and J by 7 bases, with 16 bases left in between. This CDR3 is 15 amino acids long. The CDR3 sequence is CATSTLTPPLGELFF. The CDR3 nucleotides read TGTGCCACCAGCACCCTCACCCCACCCCTCGGGGAGCTGTTTTTT.

This chain links TRBV4-3 with TRBJ2-7; 10 bases line up with TRBD1. With V trimmed by 2 bases and J by 3 bases, 16 bases remained unmatched. CDR3 size: 19 residues. From germline, CDR1 is LGHNA and CDR2 YSLEER. This chain's CDR3 is CASSQKVVSGTGADYEQYF. Written as DNA, the CDR3 is TGCGCCAGCAGCCAAAAGGTGGTTTCCGGGACAGGGGCCGACTACGAGCAGTACTTC.

In its sample, this clone was seen once. The rearrangement links TRBV5-5 to TRBJ1-5; D may be TRBD1 (5 bases). V gave up 0 bases and J gave up 6 bases, with 10 bases separating them. The germline V gene has CDR1 SGHKS and CDR2 YYEKEE (reference sequence). The CDR3 runs to 14 residues. CDR3 nucleotides: TGTGCCAGCAGCTTGGAGTGGGGGGGTCAGCCCCAGCATTTT. Encoded protein: CASSLEWGGQPQHF.

The J gene is TRBJ2-2, the V gene TRBV5-1; TRBD2 matches at 10 bases. The germline V gene encodes CDR1 SGHRS and CDR2 YFSETQ. Unmatched junction bases numbered 7, after V lost 0 bases and J lost 5 bases. The CDR3 runs 17 residues. Here the CDR3 reads CASSLAGGAGGTGELFF. The CDR3 DNA follows: TGCGCCAGCAGCTTGGCCGGCGGAGCGGGAGGGACCGGGGAGCTGTTTTTT.